Listed below are T cell receptor beta chains from one sample, sequenced in a study of T cell repertoires in cytomegalovirus infection. TCRdb passed the reads through MiXCR, listing each CDR3 protein once. The data show 500,000 to 600,000 distinct CDR3 sequences, 16% seen once. Specimen: CD8+ T cells from PBMCs. These receptor sequences come from a human donor in good health (CMV status not recorded). Some clones in this sample may be carry-over from other donors' samples. The CDR3 runs from the conserved cysteine through the conserved F or W.

j_gene	v_gene	CDR3aa
TRBJ1-2	TRBV12-3/TRBV12-4	CASSFVNTADFYGYTF
TRBJ1-1	TRBV6-5	CASSYSTQFMNTEAFF
TRBJ2-6	TRBV29-1	CSAWVAGANVLTF
TRBJ2-7	TRBV27	CASSLSGTSGVYEQYF
TRBJ2-3	TRBV12-3/TRBV12-4	CASSSGTGPADTQYF
TRBJ2-7	TRBV10-3	CAIRMTGPRGAYEQYF
TRBJ1-1	TRBV6-9	CASSYFRGGNTEAFF
TRBJ2-2	TRBV28	CASSFLAVDRGLSGELFF
TRBJ1-2	TRBV12-3/TRBV12-4	CASSLGRQGTNYGYTF
TRBJ1-1	TRBV7-6	CASSYRDGAFF
TRBJ1-3	TRBV2	CASSEGQGSGNTIYF
TRBJ2-7	TRBV7-2	CASSLGVVYEQYF
TRBJ2-7	TRBV29-1	CSVGLRGSYEQYF
TRBJ1-4	TRBV23-1	CVRDPNEKLFF
TRBJ2-1	TRBV4-2	CASSQDSSRGGNNQQCF
TRBJ1-1	TRBV11-2	CASSLDIQGRITMNNVAFF
TRBJ2-7	TRBV11-2	CASSLDLRTSGKSSYEQYF
TRBJ1-2	TRBV9	CASSDGLARINYGYTF
TRBJ2-2	TRBV7-9	CASSSRATGELFF
TRBJ1-6	TRBV4-1	CASSHGQGMGNSPLHF
TRBJ1-1	TRBV4-1	CASSQSRLNTEAFF
TRBJ1-5	TRBV15	CATSRDVRYTRRSNQPQHF
TRBJ1-4	TRBV27	CASSVGTGGRKLFF
TRBJ2-7	TRBV11-2	CASSLDLGEQYF
TRBJ2-7	TRBV10-3	CAISPTGARYEQYF
TRBJ1-2	TRBV7-9	CASSLGSGLRGGYTF
TRBJ2-5	TRBV15	CATGLFRQGETQYF
TRBJ2-2	TRBV7-8	CASSPRAGAKTGDLFF
TRBJ2-7	TRBV13	CASSWDRFSYEQYF